Many counts were recorded for the clone carrying this TCR beta chain. Its antigen is currently unknown. The authors prepared the TCRbeta library with unique molecular identifiers. TCRdb analysed the PCR reads with MiXCR anew, one entry per CDR3 protein. The sample holds about 830,000 distinct CDR3 sequences; roughly 16% are singletons and the top ten take roughly 4.8%. Germline assignment: CDR1 MNHEY and CDR2 SMNVEV (reference sequence). There are 14 residues in the CDR3. The trim removed 2 bases at V and 7 bases at J, leaving 5 bases unmatched. This sample stems from a study of T-cell reconstitution after alpha-beta-depleted transplantation in children. Findings and limits, study-wide: One year post-transplant, T-cell counts and diversity were largely derived from T cells produced anew. Some patients' high day-60 TCRbeta diversity was traced to surviving recipient T cells and thymic progenitors.

This clonotype was sampled from a male patient under 18 who had a stem cell transplant for acute lymphoblastic leukemia, so the T cells may come from the graft donor. The specimen comprised PBMCs, mostly from graft donor cells, sampled 360 days after TCRalphabeta/CD19-depleted stem cell transplant. The chain combines TRBV27 with TRBJ2-7; TRBD2 matches at 10 bases. CDR3 sequence reads: CASSLQAGGHEQYF. CDR3 coding DNA: TGTGCCAGCAGTTTACAAGCGGGAGGGCATGAGCAGTACTTC.